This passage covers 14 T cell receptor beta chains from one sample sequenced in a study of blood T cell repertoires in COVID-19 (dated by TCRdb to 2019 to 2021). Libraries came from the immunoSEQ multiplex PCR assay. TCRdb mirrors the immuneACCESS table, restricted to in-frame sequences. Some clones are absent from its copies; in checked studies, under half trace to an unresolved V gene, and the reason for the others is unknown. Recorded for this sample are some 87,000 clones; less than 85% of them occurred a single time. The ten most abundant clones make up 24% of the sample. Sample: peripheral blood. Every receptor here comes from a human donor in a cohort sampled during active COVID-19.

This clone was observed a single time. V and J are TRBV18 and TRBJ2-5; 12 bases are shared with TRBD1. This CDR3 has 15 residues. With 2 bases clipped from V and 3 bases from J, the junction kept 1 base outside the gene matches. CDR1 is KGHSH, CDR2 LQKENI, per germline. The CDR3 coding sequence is TGTGCCAGCTCACCAGGGACAGGGGGCGAAGAGACCCAGTACTTC. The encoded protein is CASSPGTGGEETQYF.

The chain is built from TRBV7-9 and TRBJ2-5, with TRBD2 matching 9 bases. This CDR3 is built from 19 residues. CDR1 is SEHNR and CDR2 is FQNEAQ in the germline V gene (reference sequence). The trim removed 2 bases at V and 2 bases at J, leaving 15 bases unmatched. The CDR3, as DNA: TGTGCCAGCAGCTTATTTTTGGCTAGCGGGGCTGATGCTCAAGAGACCCAGTACTTC. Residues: CASSLFLASGADAQETQYF.

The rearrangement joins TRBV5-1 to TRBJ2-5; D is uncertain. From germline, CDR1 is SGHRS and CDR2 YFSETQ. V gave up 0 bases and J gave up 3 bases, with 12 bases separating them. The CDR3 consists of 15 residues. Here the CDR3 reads CASSLVSTLEETQYF. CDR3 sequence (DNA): TGCGCCAGCAGCTTGGTGTCAACTTTGGAAGAGACCCAGTACTTC.

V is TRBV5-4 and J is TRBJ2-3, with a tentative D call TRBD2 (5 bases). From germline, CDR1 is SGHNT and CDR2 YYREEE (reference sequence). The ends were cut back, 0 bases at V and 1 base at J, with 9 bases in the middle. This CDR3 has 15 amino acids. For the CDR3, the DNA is TGTGCCAGCAGCTTGGGGGGTAGCGGCACAGATACGCAGTATTTT. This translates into CASSLGGSGTDTQYF. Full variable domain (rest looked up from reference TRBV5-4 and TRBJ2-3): ETGVTQSPTHLIKTRGQQVTLRCSSQSGHNTVSWYQQALGQGPQFIFQYYREEENGRGNFPPRFSGLQFPNYSSELNVNALELDDSALYLCASSLGGSGTDTQYFGPGTRLTVL.

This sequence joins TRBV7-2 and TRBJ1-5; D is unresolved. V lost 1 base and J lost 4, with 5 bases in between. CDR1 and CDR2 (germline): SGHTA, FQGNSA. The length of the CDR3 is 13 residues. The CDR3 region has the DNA TGTGCCAGCAGCTTAGGCACAAATCAGCCCCAGCATTTT. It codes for CASSLGTNQPQHF.

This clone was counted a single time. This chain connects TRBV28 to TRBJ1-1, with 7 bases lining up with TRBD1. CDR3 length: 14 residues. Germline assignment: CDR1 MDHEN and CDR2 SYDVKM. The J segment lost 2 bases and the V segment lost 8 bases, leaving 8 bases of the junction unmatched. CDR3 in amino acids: CASRPGTANTEAFF. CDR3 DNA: TGTGCCAGCCGACCCGGGACAGCTAACACTGAAGCTTTCTTT.

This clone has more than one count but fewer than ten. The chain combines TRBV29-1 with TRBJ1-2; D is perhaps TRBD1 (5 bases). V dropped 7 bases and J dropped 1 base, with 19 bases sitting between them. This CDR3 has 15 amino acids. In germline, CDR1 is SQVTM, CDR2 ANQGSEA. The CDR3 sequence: CSAGGGTDNNYGYTF. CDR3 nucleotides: TGCAGCGCCGGAGGCGGGACGGATAATAACTATGGCTACACCTTC.

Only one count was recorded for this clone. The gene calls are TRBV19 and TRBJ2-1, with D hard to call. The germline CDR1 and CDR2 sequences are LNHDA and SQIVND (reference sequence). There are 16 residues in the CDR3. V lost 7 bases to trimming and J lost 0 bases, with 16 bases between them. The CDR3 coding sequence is TGTGCCAGTACTAATGGGCCAGCCGCCTCCTACAATGAGCAGTTCTTC. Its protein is CASTNGPAASYNEQFF.

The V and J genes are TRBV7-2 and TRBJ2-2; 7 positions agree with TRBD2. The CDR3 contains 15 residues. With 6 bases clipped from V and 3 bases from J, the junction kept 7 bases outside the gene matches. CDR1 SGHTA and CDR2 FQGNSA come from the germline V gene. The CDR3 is CASRMGGGDTGELFF. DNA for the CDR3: TGTGCCAGCAGAATGGGCGGGGGAGACACCGGGGAGCTGTTTTTT. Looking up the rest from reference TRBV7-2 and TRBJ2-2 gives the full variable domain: GAGVSQSPSNKVTEKGKDVELRCDPISGHTALYWYRQSLGQGLEFLIYFQGNSAPDKSGLPSDRFSAERTGGSVSTLTIQRTQQEDSAVYLCASRMGGGDTGELFFGEGSRLTVL.

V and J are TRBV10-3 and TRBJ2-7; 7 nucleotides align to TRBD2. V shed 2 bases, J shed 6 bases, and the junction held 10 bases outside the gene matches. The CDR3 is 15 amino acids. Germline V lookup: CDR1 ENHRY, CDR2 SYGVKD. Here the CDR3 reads CAISEGEGAVSEQYF. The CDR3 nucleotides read TGTGCCATCAGTGAGGGGGAGGGAGCGGTGAGCGAGCAGTACTTC.

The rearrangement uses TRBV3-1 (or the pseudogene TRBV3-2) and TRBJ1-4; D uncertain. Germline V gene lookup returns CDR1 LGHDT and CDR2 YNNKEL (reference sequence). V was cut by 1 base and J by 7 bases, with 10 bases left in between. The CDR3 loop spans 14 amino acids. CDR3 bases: TGTGCCAGCAGCCAAGGGCTTTTTGGTGAAAAACTGTTTTTT. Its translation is CASSQGLFGEKLFF.

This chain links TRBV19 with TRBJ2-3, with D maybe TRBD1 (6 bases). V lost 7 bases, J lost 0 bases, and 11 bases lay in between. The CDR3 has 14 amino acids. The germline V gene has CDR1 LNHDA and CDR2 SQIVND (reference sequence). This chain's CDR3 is CASIGGLSTDTQYF. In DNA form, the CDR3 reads TGTGCCAGTATAGGGGGTCTCAGCACAGATACGCAGTATTTT. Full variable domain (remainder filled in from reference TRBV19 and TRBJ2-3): DGGITQSPKYLFRKEGQNVTLSCEQNLNHDAMYWYRQDPGQGLRLIYYSQIVNDFQKGDIAEGYSVSREKKESFPLTVTSAQKNPTAFYLCASIGGLSTDTQYFGPGTRLTVL.

The chain's CDR3 is CASSPEPSYLSGGGYTF. In nucleotides, the CDR3 is TGTGCCAGCAGCCCAGAGCCGAGCTACCTAAGCGGTGGGGGCTACACCTTC. The gene calls are TRBV11-2 and TRBJ1-2; D unresolved. The CDR3 is made up of 17 amino acids. Germline V gene sequence: CDR1 SGHAT, CDR2 FQNNGV. V gave up 5 bases and J gave up 8 bases, with 27 bases separating them.

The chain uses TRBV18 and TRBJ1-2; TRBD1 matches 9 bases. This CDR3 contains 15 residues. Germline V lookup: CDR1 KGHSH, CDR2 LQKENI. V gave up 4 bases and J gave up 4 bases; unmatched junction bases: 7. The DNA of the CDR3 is TGTGCCAGCTCACAGGGGACAGGGCCTATCTATGGCTACACCTTC. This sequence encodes CASSQGTGPIYGYTF.